This T cell receptor beta chain was documented in a study of blood T cell repertoires in COVID-19. Looking at the study overall: Sample material is recorded as cDNA or gDNA derived from T cells, B-cell-depleted T cells, or PBMCs.

V dropped 0 bases and J dropped 15 bases, with 24 bases sitting between them. CDR3 size: 16 residues. CDR1 is MNHEY and CDR2 is SMNVEV in the germline V gene (reference sequence). Clones were read by immunoSEQ multiplex PCR, and TCRdb kept only the in-frame ones, dropping some. The sample includes under 250,000 clones, about nine tenths of them seen just once. Sequenced material: peripheral blood. The TCR was taken from a woman aged 55-70 years who had recovered from COVID-19. The chain employs TRBV27 and TRBJ2-1; D is possibly TRBD2 (5 bases). The DNA for the CDR3 is TGTGCCAGCAGTTTATCGAAATTTCCCTCGGGGAGCGGCCCGTTCTTC. The encoded protein is CASSLSKFPSGSGPFF.